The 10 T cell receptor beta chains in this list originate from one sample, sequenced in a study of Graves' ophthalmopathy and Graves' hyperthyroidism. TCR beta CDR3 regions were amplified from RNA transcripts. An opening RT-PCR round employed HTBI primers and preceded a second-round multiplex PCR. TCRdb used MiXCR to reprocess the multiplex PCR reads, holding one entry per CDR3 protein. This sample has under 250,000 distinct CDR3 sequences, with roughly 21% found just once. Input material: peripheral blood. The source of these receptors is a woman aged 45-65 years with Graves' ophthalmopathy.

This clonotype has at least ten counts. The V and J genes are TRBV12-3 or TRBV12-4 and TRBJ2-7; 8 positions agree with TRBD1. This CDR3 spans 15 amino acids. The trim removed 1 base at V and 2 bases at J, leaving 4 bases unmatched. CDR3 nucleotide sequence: TGTGCCAGCAGTTTAGGACAGGGGATGACCTACGAGCAGTACTTC. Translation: CASSLGQGMTYEQYF.

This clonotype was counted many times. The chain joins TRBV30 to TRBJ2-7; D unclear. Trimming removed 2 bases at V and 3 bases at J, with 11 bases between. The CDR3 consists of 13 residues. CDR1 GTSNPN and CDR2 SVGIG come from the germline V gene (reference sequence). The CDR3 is CAWSKPPIYEQYF. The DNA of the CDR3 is TGTGCCTGGAGTAAACCCCCTATCTACGAGCAGTACTTC.

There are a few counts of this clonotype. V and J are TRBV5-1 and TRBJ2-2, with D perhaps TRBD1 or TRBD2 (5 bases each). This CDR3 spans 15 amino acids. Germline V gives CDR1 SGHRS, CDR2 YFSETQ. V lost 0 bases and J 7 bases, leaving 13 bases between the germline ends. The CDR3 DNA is TGCGCCAGCAGCTTGGACACGGGACGGCTCGGGGAGCTGTTTTTT. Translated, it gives CASSLDTGRLGELFF.

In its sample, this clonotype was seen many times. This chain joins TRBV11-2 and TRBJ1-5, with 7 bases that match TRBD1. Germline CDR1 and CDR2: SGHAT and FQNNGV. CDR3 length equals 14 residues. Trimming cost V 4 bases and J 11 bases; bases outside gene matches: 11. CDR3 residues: CASSSNRGPGAQHF. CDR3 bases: TGTGCCAGCAGCTCAAACAGGGGCCCAGGGGCCCAGCATTTT.

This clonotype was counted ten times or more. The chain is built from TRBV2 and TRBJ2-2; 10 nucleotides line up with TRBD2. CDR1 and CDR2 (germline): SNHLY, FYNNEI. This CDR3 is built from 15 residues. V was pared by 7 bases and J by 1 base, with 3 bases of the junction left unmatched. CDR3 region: CASIRTSGNTGELFF. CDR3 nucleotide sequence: TGTGCCAGCATTCGGACTAGCGGGAACACCGGGGAGCTGTTTTTT.

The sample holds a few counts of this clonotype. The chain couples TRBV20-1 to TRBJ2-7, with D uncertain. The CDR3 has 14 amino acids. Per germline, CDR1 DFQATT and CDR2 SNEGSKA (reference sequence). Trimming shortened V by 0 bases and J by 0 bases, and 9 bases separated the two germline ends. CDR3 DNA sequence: TGCAGTGCTAGAGAGCCCAGAAGCTCCTACGAGCAGTACTTC. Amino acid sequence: CSAREPRSSYEQYF.

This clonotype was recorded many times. The CDR3: CASGSDSMNTEAFF. CDR3 coding DNA: TGTGCTAGTGGTTCAGACAGCATGAACACTGAAGCTTTCTTT. The chain recombines TRBV12-5 with TRBJ1-1, with D maybe TRBD1 (5 bases). The length of the CDR3 is 14 residues. The V and J ends lost 4 bases and 0 bases respectively, with 9 bases between them. CDR1 is LGHNT, CDR2 FRNRAP, per germline.

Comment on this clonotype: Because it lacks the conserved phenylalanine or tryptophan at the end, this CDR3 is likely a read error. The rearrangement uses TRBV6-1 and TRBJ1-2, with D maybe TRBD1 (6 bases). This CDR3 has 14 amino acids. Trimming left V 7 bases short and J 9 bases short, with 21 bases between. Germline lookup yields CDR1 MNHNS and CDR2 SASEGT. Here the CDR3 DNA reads TGTGCCAGCATTGGACCGGGACATGCTGGGCGCTACACCCTC. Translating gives CASIGPGHAGRYTL.

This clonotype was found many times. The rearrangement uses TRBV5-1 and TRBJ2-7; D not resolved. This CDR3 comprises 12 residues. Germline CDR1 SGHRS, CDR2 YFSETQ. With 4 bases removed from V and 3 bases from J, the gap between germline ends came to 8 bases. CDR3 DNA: TGCGCCAGCAGCCCCCCCAACTACGAGCAGTACTTC. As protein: CASSPPNYEQYF.

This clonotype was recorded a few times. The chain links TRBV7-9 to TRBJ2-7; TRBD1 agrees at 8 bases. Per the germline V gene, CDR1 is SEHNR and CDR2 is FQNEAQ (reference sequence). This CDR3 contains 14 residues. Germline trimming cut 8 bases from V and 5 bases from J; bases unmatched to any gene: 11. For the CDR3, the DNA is TGTGCCAGCGAACGAGACAGGGGAGAACACGAGCAGTACTTC. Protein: CASERDRGEHEQYF.